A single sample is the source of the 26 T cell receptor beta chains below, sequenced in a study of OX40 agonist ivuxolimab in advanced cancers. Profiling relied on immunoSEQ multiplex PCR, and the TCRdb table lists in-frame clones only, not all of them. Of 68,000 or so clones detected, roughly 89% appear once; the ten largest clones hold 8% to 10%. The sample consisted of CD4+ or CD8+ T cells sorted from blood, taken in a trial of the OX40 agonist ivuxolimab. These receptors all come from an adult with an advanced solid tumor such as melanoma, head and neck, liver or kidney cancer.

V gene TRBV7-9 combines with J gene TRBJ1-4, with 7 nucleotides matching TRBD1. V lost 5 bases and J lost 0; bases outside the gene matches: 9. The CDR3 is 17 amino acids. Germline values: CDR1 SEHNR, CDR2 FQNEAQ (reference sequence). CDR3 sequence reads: CASSQLGQSPTNEKLFF. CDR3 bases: TGTGCCAGCAGCCAATTGGGACAGTCCCCAACTAATGAAAAACTGTTTTTT.

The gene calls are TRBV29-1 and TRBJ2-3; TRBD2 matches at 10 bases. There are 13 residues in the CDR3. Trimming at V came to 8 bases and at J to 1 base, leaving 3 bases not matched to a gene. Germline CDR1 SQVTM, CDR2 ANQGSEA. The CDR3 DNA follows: TGCAGCATAGGGACTAGCGGCACAGATACGCAGTATTTT. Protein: CSIGTSGTDTQYF.

Written as DNA, the CDR3 is TGTGCCAGCAGTAAAAGGGAGGCTGAAGCTTTCTTT. This codes for CASSKREAEAFF. The chain carries TRBV6-6 and TRBJ1-1; D is ambiguous. The CDR3 loop spans 12 amino acids. The V and J ends lost 5 bases and 6 bases respectively, with 10 bases between them. Germline CDR1 reads MNHNY; CDR2 reads SVGAGI (reference sequence).

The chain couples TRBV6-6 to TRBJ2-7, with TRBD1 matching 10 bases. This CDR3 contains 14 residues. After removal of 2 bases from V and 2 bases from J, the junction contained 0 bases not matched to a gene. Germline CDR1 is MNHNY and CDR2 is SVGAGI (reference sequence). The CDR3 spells CASSYGQGAYEQYF. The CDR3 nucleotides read TGTGCCAGCAGTTACGGACAGGGGGCCTACGAGCAGTACTTC.

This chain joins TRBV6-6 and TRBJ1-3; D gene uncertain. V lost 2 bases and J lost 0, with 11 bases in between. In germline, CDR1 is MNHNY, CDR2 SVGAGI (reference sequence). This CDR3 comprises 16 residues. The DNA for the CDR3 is TGTGCCAGCAGTTACGATGTGCCTACCTCTGGAAACACCATATATTTT. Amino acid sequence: CASSYDVPTSGNTIYF.

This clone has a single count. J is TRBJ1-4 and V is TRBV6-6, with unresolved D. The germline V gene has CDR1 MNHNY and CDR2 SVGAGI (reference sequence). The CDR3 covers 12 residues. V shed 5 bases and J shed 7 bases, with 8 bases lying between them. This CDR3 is CASSPPGEKLFF. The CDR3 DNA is TGTGCCAGCAGTCCCCCGGGTGAAAAACTGTTTTTT.

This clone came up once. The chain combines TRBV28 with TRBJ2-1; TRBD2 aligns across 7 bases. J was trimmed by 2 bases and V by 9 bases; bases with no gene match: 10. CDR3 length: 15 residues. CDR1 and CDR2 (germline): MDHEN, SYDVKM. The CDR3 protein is CASFGGSLTYNEQFF. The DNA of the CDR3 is TGTGCCAGTTTCGGGGGGAGCCTTACCTACAATGAGCAGTTCTTC.

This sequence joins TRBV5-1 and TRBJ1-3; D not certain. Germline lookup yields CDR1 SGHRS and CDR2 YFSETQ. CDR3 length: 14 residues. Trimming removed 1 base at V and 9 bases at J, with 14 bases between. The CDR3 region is CASSLTGSLGTIYF. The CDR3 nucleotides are TGCGCCAGCAGCTTGACCGGGTCTTTAGGCACCATATATTTT.

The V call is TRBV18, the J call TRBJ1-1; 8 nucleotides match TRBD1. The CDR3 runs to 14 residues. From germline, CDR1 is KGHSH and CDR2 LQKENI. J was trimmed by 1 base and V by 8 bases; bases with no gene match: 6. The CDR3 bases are TGTGCCAGCAAAGAAGGGACAGGGAACACTGAAGCTTTCTTT. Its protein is CASKEGTGNTEAFF.

The CDR3 is CASRGQGLAEAFF. The CDR3 region has the DNA TGTGCCAGTAGGGGACAGGGGTTGGCTGAAGCTTTCTTT. The J gene is TRBJ1-1, the V gene TRBV19, with TRBD1 matching 10 bases. The V segment lost 6 bases and the J segment 6 bases; nucleotides outside the gene matches: 4. Germline lookup yields CDR1 LNHDA and CDR2 SQIVND (reference sequence). The length of the CDR3 is 13 residues.

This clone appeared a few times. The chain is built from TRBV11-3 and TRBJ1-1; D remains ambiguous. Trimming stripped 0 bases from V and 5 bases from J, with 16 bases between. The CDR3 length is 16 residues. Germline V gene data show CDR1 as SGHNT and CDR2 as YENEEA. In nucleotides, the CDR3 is TGTGCCAGCAGCTTAGATTCTGGAGGGTTCAGTACTGAAGCTTTCTTT. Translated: CASSLDSGGFSTEAFF.

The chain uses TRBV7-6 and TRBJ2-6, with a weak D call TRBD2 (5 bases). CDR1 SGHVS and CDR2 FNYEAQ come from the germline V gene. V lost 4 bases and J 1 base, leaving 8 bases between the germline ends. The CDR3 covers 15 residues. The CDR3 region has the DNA TGTGCCAGCAGCTCGAGGGCTTCTGGGGCCAACGTCCTGACTTTC. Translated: CASSSRASGANVLTF.

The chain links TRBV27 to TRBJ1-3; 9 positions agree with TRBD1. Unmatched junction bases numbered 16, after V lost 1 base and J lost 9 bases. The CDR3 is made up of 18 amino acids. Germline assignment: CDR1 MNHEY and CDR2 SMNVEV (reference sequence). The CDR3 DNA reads TGTGCCAGCAGTTTATTTTTTAGTGGGACAGGGAGATCGACCACCATATATTTT. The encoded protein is CASSLFFSGTGRSTTIYF.

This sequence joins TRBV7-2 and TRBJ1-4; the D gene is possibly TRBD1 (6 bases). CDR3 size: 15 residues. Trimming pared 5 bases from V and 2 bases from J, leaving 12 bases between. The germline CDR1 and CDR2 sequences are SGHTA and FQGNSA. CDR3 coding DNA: TGTGCCAGCAGCCGACCGGGACACACTAATGAAAAACTGTTTTTT. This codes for CASSRPGHTNEKLFF.

The CDR3 DNA reads as TGTGCCAGCAGAGACGACACTGCCAATAATTCACCCCTCCACTTT. Translating it yields CASRDDTANNSPLHF. The chain combines TRBV28 with TRBJ1-6; unclear D gene. V was shortened by 6 bases and J by 5 bases, with 14 bases between the two germline ends. Germline V CDR1 and CDR2: MDHEN, SYDVKM. The CDR3 has 15 amino acids.

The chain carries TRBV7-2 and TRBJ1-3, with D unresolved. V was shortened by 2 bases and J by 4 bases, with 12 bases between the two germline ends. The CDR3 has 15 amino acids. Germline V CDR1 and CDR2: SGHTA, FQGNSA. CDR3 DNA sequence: TGTGCCAGCAGCTTACAGAAAGTTAGCGGAAACACCATATATTTT. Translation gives CASSLQKVSGNTIYF.

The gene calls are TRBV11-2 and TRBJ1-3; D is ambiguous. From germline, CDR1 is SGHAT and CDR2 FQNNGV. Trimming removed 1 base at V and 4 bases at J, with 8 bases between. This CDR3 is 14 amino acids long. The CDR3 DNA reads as TGTGCCAGCAGCTTAGCCCGGCAGGGAAACACCATATATTTT. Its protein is CASSLARQGNTIYF.

The CDR3 DNA reads TGTGCCAGCAGCTCTAGGGCGCAAGAGACCCAGTACTTC. Its protein is CASSSRAQETQYF. The rearrangement uses TRBV5-4 and TRBJ2-5; D not certain. V gave up 3 bases and J gave up 2 bases, with 8 bases separating them. The germline gives CDR1 SGHNT, CDR2 YYREEE (reference sequence). The CDR3 has 13 amino acids.

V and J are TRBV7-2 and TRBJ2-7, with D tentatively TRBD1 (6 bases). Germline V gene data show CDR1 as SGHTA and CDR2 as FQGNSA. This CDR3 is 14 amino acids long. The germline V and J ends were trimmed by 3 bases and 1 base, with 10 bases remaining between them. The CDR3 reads CASSFADRSYEQYF. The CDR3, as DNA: TGTGCCAGCAGCTTTGCGGACAGATCCTACGAGCAGTACTTC.

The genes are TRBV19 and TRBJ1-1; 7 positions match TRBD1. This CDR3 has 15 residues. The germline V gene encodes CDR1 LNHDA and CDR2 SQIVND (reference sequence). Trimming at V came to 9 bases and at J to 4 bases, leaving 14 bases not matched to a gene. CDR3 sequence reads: CASKDYRGGGTEAFF. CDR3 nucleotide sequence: TGTGCCAGCAAGGATTACAGGGGTGGGGGCACTGAAGCTTTCTTT. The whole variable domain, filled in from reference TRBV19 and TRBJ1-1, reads DGGITQSPKYLFRKEGQNVTLSCEQNLNHDAMYWYRQDPGQGLRLIYYSQIVNDFQKGDIAEGYSVSREKKESFPLTVTSAQKNPTAFYLCASKDYRGGGTEAFFGQGTRLTVV.

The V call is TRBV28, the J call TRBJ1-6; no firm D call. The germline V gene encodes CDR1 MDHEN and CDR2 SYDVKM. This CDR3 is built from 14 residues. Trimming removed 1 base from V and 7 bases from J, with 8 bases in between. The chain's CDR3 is CASSLLRQNSPLHF. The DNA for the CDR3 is TGTGCCAGCAGTTTATTGAGACAAAATTCACCCCTCCACTTT.

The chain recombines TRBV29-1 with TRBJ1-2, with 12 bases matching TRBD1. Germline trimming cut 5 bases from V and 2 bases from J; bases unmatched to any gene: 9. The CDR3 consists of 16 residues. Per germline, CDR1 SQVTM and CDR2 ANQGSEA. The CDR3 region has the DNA TGCAGCGTTTCCGGGACAGGGGGCGCGGGGAACTATGGCTACACCTTC. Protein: CSVSGTGGAGNYGYTF.

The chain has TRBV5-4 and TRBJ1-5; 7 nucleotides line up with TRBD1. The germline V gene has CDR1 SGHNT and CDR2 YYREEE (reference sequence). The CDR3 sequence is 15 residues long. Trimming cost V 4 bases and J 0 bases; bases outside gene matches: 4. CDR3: CASSPGTDSNQPQHF. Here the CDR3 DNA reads TGTGCCAGCAGCCCCGGGACAGATAGCAATCAGCCCCAGCATTTT.

Here the CDR3 DNA reads TGTGCCAGCAGTTTATTAACTGCTTGGGTTGGCTACACCTTC. Protein product: CASSLLTAWVGYTF. The chain employs TRBV28 and TRBJ1-2; D ambiguous. This CDR3 has 14 amino acids. V lost 1 base and J 7 bases, leaving 13 bases between the germline ends. Germline CDR1 reads MDHEN; CDR2 reads SYDVKM.

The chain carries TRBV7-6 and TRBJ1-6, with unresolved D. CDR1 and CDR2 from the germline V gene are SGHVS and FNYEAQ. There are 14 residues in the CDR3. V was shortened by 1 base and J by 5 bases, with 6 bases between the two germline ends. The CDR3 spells CASSLGEDNSPLHF. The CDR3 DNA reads TGTGCCAGCAGCTTAGGCGAAGATAATTCACCCCTCCACTTT. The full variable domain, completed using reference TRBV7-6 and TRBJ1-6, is GAGVSQSPRYKVTKRGQDVALRCDPISGHVSLYWYRQALGQGPEFLTYFNYEAQQDKSGLPNDRFSAERPEGSISTLTIQRTEQRDSAMYRCASSLGEDNSPLHFGNGTRLTVT.

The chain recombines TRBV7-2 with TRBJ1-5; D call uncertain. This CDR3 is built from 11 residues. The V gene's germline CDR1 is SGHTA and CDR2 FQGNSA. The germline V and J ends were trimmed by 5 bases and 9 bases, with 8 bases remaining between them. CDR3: CASSLGGPQHF. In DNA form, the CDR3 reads TGTGCCAGCAGCCTAGGAGGGCCCCAGCATTTT.